This T cell receptor beta chain emerged from a study of T-cell reconstitution after alpha-beta-depleted transplantation in children. TCRbeta library construction was performed incorporating unique molecular identifiers. TCRdb redid the calling of the PCR reads with MiXCR, one entry per CDR3 protein. The sample has a few hundred thousand distinct CDR3 sequences; about 14% are singletons. The ends lost 2 bases at V and 8 bases at J; junction bases unmatched: 7. The CDR3 extends over 14 amino acids. The germline gives CDR1 LGHDT, CDR2 YNNKEL (reference sequence). This clonotype came up a few times. This receptor was obtained from a human donor who donated a stem cell graft to a child with Fanconi anemia. Sequenced material: PBMCs, taken from the stem cell graft. V and J are TRBV3-1 and TRBJ1-1; 8 bases are a match to TRBD1. The CDR3 DNA reads TGTGCCAGCAGCCAAACAGGGGGTGTCGCAGAAGCTTTCTTT. It translates to CASSQTGGVAEAFF.